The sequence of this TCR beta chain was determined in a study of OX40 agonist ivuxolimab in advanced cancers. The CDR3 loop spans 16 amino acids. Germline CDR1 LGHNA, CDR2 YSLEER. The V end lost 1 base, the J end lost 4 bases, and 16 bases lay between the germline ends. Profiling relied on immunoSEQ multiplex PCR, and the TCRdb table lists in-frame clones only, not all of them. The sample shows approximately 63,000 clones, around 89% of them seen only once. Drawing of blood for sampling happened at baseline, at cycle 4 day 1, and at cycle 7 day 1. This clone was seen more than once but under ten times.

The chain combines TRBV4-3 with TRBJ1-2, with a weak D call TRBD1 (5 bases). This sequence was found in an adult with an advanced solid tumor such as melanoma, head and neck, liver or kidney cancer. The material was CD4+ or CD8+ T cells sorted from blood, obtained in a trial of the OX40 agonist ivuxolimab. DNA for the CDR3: TGCGCCAGCAGCCAAGGGATGGGGGGATTATTCTATGGCTACACCTTC. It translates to CASSQGMGGLFYGYTF.